Detailed here is one T cell receptor beta chain. This sample is drawn from a study of shared clonotypes between healthy human individuals. The germline gives CDR1 SGHAT, CDR2 FQNNGV. Trimming removed 5 bases at V and 2 bases at J, with 3 bases between. The CDR3 covers 11 residues. Clones were sequenced by immunoSEQ multiplex PCR, and TCRdb holds only the in-frame ones, with some missing. The table includes more than 550,000 clones, roughly 94% detected once. Naive CD8 cells, CD45RO-negative and positively selected for CCR7, excluded terminally differentiated effector memory CD45RA+ cells. This TCR was recovered from a man aged 30-40 years in good health. Sequences were obtained from naive CD8+ T cells sorted from blood. The J gene is TRBJ2-5, the V gene TRBV11-2; D is uncertain. The DNA for the CDR3 is TGTGCCAGCAGCCGACAAGAGACCCAGTACTTC. Its translation: CASSRQETQYF.